This is a list of T cell receptor beta chains from one sample in a study of response to subunit inactivated influenza vaccine. Each CDR3 protein gets one entry after TCRdb re-called the RT-PCR reads with MiXCR. The data show about 480,000 distinct CDR3 sequences, roughly 13% seen once. This specimen consisted of PBMCs from blood, obtained around seven weeks after vaccination. The receptors stem from a man aged 45-65 years who received an inactivated influenza vaccine. Each CDR3 is given with its conserved first and last residue. Each record gives: V gene, clone size, D gene, J gene, CDR3 DNA, CDR3 protein. D genes are given only for firm matches. A clone size is listed for some rows: how often the clone was seen (once, few, many), or a class if it is expanded.

TRBV29-1	-	-	TRBJ1-1	TGCAGCGTTGATATTGGAGGGGGGGCTGAAGCTTTCTTT	CSVDIGGGAEAFF
TRBV20-1	few	TRBD2	TRBJ2-5	TGCAGTGCTATCCTGGGACTAGCCTTTCGAGAGACCCAGTACTTC	CSAILGLAFRETQYF
TRBV6-1	few	TRBD2	TRBJ2-7	TGTGCCAGCAAGACTAGCGGGAGTGTCCACGAGCAGTACTTC	CASKTSGSVHEQYF
TRBV12-3/TRBV12-4	many	-	TRBJ2-4	TGTGCCAGCAGTTCAAAGCAGGAGTTGGTCAAAAACATTCAGTACTTC	CASSSKQELVKNIQYF
TRBV19	-	-	TRBJ2-7	TGTGCCAGTGGTAGTTGGGGCGAGCAGTACTTC	CASGSWGEQYF
TRBV7-8	-	-	TRBJ2-7	TGTGCCAGCAGCTTACGGGGCATAGCTCCGTGGAACTCCATCCACGAGCAGTACTTC	CASSLRGIAPWNSIHEQYF
TRBV4-2	few	-	TRBJ2-1	TGTGCCAGCAGCGCCCGGAGTGAGCAGTTCTTC	CASSARSEQFF
TRBV5-1	-	-	TRBJ2-5	TGCGCCAGCAGCATCTCCTCCGGGTTTCAAGAGACCCAGTACTTC	CASSISSGFQETQYF
TRBV20-1	few	-	TRBJ2-7	TGCAGTGCTAGAGATGGTGCGGGCTCGGAGTACGAGCAGTACTTC	CSARDGAGSEYEQYF
TRBV20-1	-	-	TRBJ2-1	TGCAGTGCTAGAGATCTGATCGGGGGTTCCTACAATGAGCAGTTCTTC	CSARDLIGGSYNEQFF
TRBV2	few	-	TRBJ1-1	TGTGCCAGCAGAGAGGGTGATACTGAAGCTTTCTTT	CASREGDTEAFF
TRBV6-2/TRBV6-3	-	TRBD2	TRBJ2-7	TGTGCCAGCAGTTACTCCTTTAGCGGGAGGCCGGCCGAGCAGTACTTC	CASSYSFSGRPAEQYF
TRBV5-1	-	TRBD2	TRBJ2-3	TGCGCCAGCAGCTCGCGGGGGGCCAGCACAGATACGCAGTATTTT	CASSSRGASTDTQYF
TRBV11-2	few	-	TRBJ2-1	TGTGCCAGCAGCTTAGTGGCGGGATACAATGAGCAGTTCTTC	CASSLVAGYNEQFF
TRBV12-3/TRBV12-4	few	-	TRBJ2-2	TGTGCCAGCAGTCCACTAGGTTTGGCCGGGGAGCTGTTTTTT	CASSPLGLAGELFF
TRBV10-3	few	-	TRBJ2-2	TGTGCCATCAGAGGACAGCCAACCGGGGAGCTGTTTTTT	CAIRGQPTGELFF
TRBV7-2	few	TRBD2	TRBJ2-7	TGTGCCAGCAGCTTAGTAGGCGGGAGGGGTGGTAGCGAGCAGTACTTC	CASSLVGGRGGSEQYF
TRBV2	-	-	TRBJ1-4	TGTGCCAGCAGTGACCACAATGAAAAACTGTTTTTT	CASSDHNEKLFF
TRBV20-1	-	-	TRBJ2-7	TGCAGTGCAACCCTTAGGCGGAGCTCCTACGAGCAGTACTTC	CSATLRRSSYEQYF
TRBV20-1	few	-	TRBJ2-3	TGCAGTGCTAGAGATACGGTATTTGATACGCAGTATTTT	CSARDTVFDTQYF
TRBV2	few	-	TRBJ1-5	TGTGCCAGCAGTGAAGCGCGGGAGGATAGCAATCAGCCCCAGCATTTT	CASSEAREDSNQPQHF
TRBV4-1	few	-	TRBJ2-5	TGCGCCAGCAGCCAAGAGGCATACGGCGTCGGGGGAGAGACCCAGTACTTC	CASSQEAYGVGGETQYF
TRBV27	-	-	TRBJ2-1	TGTGCCAGCAGTCAGCGCGAACCATACAATGAGCAGTTCTTC	CASSQREPYNEQFF
TRBV5-4	few	TRBD2	TRBJ2-7	TGTGCCAGCAGCTCGGCGGGAGGGGAGCAGTACTTC	CASSSAGGEQYF
TRBV7-8	many	TRBD1	TRBJ2-1	TGTGCCAGCAGCTCCCCTCGTCAGGACAGGGTATTCGGGAATGAGCAGTTCTTC	CASSSPRQDRVFGNEQFF
TRBV20-1	-	-	TRBJ1-2	TGCAGTGTACTTCCCGTCGGGGAGGCTAACTATGGCTACACCTTC	CSVLPVGEANYGYTF
TRBV4-3	many	-	TRBJ2-7	TGCGCCAGCAGCCTCCGTAAAGGGCTAGTTAGATACGAGCAGTACTTC	CASSLRKGLVRYEQYF
TRBV7-3	-	TRBD2	TRBJ2-3	TGTGCCAGCAGCTGGACTAGCGGGGGGGAAAGGCATTTT	CASSWTSGGERHF
TRBV5-5	few	-	TRBJ2-2	TGTGCCAGCAGCTTGGCTACGGGACGGGTAGGCACCGGGGAGCTGTTTTTT	CASSLATGRVGTGELFF
TRBV29-1	many	-	TRBJ1-3	TGCAGCGTGGGAGGACTAGAGAGGGACCGCTCTGGAAACACCATATATTTT	CSVGGLERDRSGNTIYF
TRBV7-9	-	-	TRBJ1-5	TGTTCCAGCAGCTTAGGAGTAGGGGCTCAGCCCCAGCATTTT	CSSSLGVGAQPQHF
TRBV24-1	-	TRBD1	TRBJ1-1	TGTGCCACCAGTGCGACAGGGATTCAGCAGGGCTTT	CATSATGIQQGF
TRBV20-1	few	-	TRBJ2-5	TGCAGTGCTAGACCCACTAGTTACGCGTTGGAGACCCAGTACTTC	CSARPTSYALETQYF
TRBV7-9	-	-	TRBJ1-2	TGTGCCAGCAGCTTAAGTATGGGGCGATTCCATGGCTACACCTTC	CASSLSMGRFHGYTF
TRBV5-6	-	TRBD2	TRBJ2-1	TGTGCCAGCAGCTTCGGGACTAGCGGAAACAATGAGCAGTTCTTC	CASSFGTSGNNEQFF
TRBV27	-	TRBD2	TRBJ2-1	TGTGCCAGCAGTCTACCTCCGGGACTAGCGGGAGACAATGAGCAGTTCTTC	CASSLPPGLAGDNEQFF
TRBV20-1	-	-	TRBJ2-6	TGCTGTGCTAGAGATCCGGGAGATGTTCGCCAAGGGGACGTCCTGACTTTC	CCARDPGDVRQGDVLTF
TRBV3-1	-	TRBD2	TRBJ2-3	TGTGCCAGCAGCCCCCAGGCTAGCGGGGGGGATTATACGCAGTATTTT	CASSPQASGGDYTQYF
TRBV4-1	few	-	TRBJ2-5	TGCGCCAGCAGCCAAACCGGGACTCTCCAAGAGACCCAGTACTTC	CASSQTGTLQETQYF
TRBV27	-	TRBD2	TRBJ2-3	TGTGCCAGCAGTTCACCACTAGCGCGCACAGATACGCAGTATTTT	CASSSPLARTDTQYF